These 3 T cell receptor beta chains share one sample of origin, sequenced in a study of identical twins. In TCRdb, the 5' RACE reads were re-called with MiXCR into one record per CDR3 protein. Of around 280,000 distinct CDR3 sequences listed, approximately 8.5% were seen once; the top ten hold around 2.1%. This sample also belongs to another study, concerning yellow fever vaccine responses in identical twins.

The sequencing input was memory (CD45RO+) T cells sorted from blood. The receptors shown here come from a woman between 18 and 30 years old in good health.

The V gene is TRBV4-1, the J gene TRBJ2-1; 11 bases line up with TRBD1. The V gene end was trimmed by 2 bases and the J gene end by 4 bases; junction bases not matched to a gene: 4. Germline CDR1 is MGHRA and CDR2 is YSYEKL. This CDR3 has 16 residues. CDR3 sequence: CASSQSGTGGYNEQFF. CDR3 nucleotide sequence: TGCGCCAGCAGCCAATCCGGGACAGGGGGTTACAATGAGCAGTTCTTC.

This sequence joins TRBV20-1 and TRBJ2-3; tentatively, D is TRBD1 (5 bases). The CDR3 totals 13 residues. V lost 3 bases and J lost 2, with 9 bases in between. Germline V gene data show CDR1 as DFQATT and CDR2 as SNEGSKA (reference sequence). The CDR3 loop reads CSASLGPTDTQYF. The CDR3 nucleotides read TGCAGTGCTAGTTTGGGGCCCACAGATACGCAGTATTTT.

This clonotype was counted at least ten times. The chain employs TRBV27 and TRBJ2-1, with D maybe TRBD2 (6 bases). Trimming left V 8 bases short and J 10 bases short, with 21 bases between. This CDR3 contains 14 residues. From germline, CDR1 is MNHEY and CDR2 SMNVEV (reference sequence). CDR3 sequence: CASADLAWRDEQFF. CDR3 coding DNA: TGTGCCAGCGCCGATCTAGCGTGGCGGGACGAGCAGTTCTTC.